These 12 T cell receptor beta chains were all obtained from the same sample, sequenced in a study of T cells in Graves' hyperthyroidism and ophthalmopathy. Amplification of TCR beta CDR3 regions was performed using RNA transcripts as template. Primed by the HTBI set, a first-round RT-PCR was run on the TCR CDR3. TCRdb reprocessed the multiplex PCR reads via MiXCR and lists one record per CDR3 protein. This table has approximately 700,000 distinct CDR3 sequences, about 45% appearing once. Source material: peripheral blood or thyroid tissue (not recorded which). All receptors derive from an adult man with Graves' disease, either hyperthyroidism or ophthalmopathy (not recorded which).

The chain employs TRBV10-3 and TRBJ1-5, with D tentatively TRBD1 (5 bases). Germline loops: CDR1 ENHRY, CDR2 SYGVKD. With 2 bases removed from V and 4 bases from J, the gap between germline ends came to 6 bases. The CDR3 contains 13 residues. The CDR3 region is CAISERQNQPQHF. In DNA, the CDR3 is TGTGCCATCAGTGAGAGACAGAATCAGCCCCAGCATTTT.

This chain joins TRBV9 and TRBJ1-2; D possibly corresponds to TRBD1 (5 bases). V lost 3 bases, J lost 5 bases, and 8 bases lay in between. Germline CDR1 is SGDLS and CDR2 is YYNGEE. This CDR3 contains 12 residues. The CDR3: CASSDGTYGYTF. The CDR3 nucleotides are TGTGCCAGCAGCGACGGGACTTATGGCTACACCTTC.

The CDR3 is CSASWGQGAATNEKLFF. The CDR3 DNA reads TGCAGTGCTAGTTGGGGACAGGGGGCTGCAACTAATGAAAAACTGTTTTTT. The gene calls are TRBV20-1 and TRBJ1-4; 12 nucleotides match TRBD1. The CDR3 contains 17 residues. The trim removed 3 bases at V and 0 bases at J, leaving 5 bases unmatched. CDR1 and CDR2 (germline): DFQATT, SNEGSKA (reference sequence).

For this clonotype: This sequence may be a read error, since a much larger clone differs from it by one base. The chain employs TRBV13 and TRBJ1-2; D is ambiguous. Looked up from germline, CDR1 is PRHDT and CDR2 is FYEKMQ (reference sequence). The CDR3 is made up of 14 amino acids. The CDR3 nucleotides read TGTGCCACCAGCAGAGACCCGAGAGGCTATGGCTACACCTTC. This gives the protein CATSRDPRGYGYTF. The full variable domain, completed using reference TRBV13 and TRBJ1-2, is AAGVIQSPRHLIKEKRETATLKCYPIPRHDTVYWYQQGPGQDPQFLISFYEKMQSDKGSIPDRFSAQQFSDYHSELNMSSLELGDSALYFCATSRDPRGYGYTFGSGTRLTVV.

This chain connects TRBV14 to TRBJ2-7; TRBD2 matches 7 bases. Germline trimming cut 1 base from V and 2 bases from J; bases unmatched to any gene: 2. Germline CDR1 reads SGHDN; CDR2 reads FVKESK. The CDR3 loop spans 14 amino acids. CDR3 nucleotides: TGTGCCAGCAGCCAAGGGGGAGGGACCTACGAGCAGTACTTC. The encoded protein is CASSQGGGTYEQYF.

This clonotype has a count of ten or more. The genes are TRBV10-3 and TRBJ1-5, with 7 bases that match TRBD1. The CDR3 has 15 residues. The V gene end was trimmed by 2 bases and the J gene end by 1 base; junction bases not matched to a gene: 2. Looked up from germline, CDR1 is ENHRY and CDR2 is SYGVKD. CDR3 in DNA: TGTGCCATCAGTGAGGACAGGGCGAGCAATCAGCCCCAGCATTTT. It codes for CAISEDRASNQPQHF.

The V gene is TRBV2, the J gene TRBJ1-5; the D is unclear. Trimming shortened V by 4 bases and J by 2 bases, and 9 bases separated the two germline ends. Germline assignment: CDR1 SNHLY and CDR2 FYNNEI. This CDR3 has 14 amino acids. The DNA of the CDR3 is TGTGCCAGCAGTGCCAATGTGGGCAATCAGCCCCAGCATTTT. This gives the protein CASSANVGNQPQHF. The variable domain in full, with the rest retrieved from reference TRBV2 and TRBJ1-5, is EPEVTQTPSHQVTQMGQEVILRCVPISNHLYFYWYRQILGQKVEFLVSFYNNEISEKSEIFDDQFSVERPDGSNFTLKIRSTKLEDSAMYFCASSANVGNQPQHFGDGTRLSIL.

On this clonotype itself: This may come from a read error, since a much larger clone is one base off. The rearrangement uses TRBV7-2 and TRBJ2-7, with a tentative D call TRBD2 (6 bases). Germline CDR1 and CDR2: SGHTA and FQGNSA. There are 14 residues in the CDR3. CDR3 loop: CAGSLGGGTYEQYF. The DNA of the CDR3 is TGTGCCGGCAGCTTGGGGGGAGGAACCTACGAGCAGTACTTC.

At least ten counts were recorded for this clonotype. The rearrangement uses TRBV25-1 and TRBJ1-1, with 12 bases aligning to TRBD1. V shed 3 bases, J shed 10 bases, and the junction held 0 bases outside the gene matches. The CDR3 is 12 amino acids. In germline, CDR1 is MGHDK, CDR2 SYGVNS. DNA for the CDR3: TGTGCCAGCAGTGAGGGACAGGGGGCAGCTTTCTTT. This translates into CASSEGQGAAFF. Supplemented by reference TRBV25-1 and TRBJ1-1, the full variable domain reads EADIYQTPRYLVIGTGKKITLECSQTMGHDKMYWYQQDPGMELHLIHYSYGVNSTEKGDLSSESTVSRIRTEHFPLTLESARPSHTSQYLCASSEGQGAAFFGQGTRLTVV.

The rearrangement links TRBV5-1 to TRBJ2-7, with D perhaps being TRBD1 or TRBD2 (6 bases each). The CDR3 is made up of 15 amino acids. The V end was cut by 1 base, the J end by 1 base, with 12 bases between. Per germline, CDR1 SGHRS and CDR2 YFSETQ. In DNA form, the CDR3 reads TGCGCCAGCAGCTTGCGAGGGGGAGGTTCCTACGAGCAGTACTTC. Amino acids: CASSLRGGGSYEQYF.

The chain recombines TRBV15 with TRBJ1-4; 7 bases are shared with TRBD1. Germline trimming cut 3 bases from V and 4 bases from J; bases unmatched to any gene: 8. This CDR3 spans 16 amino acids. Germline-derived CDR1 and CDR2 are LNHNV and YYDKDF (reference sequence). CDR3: CATSSAIYRGNEKLFF. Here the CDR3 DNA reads TGTGCCACCAGCAGTGCTATCTACAGGGGTAATGAAAAACTGTTTTTT.

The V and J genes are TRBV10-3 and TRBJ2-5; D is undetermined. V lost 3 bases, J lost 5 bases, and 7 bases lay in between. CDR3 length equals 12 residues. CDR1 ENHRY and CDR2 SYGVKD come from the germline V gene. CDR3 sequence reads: CAISERRETQYF. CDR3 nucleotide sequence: TGTGCCATCAGTGAAAGAAGGGAGACCCAGTACTTC.